One and the same sample provided the 25 T cell receptor beta chains below, sequenced in a study of blood T cell repertoires in COVID-19. The assay was immunoSEQ multiplex PCR, and TCRdb's table has in-frame clones only and misses some. The data hold about 210,000 clones, with about 90% observed a single time. The sequencing input was peripheral blood. These receptors were taken from a man younger than 40 with acute or convalescent COVID-19.

A word on this clone: The junction does not match germline at one end; this may be a read error. The chain is built from TRBV18 and TRBJ2-7; possible D gene TRBD1, 5 bases. CDR3 length equals 15 residues. Germline loops: CDR1 KGHSH, CDR2 LQKENI. The CDR3: CASSPGAAASSEQYF. CDR3 bases: TGTGCCAGCTCACCAGGGGCCGCGGCTTCCTCCGAGCAGTACTTC. Full variable domain (missing parts from reference TRBV18 and TRBJ2-7): NAGVMQNPRHLVRRRGQEARLRCSPMKGHSHVYWYRQLPEEGLKFMVYLQKENIIDESGMPKERFSAEFPKEGPSILRIQQVVRGDSAAYFCASSPGAAASSEQYFGPGTRLTVT.

The chain uses TRBV2 and TRBJ2-1; possibly TRBD1 for D (6 bases). V was cut by 7 bases and J by 5 bases, with 18 bases left in between. The CDR3 covers 15 residues. The germline gives CDR1 SNHLY, CDR2 FYNNEI. In nucleotides, the CDR3 is TGTGCCAGCAAAGTCAGGGGCGCACTTGACAATGAGCAGTTCTTC. Translation gives CASKVRGALDNEQFF.

This clone has just one count. This sequence joins TRBV27 and TRBJ1-5, with no clear D. The V end was cut by 6 bases, the J end by 0 bases, with 12 bases between. Per the germline V gene, CDR1 is MNHEY and CDR2 is SMNVEV (reference sequence). CDR3 length: 15 amino acids. Here the CDR3 reads CASRREPHSNQPQHF. The CDR3 nucleotides read TGTGCCAGCAGGAGAGAACCCCATAGCAATCAGCCCCAGCATTTT.

This clone was counted a single time. V is TRBV6-4 and J is TRBJ1-6, with a tentative D call TRBD1 (6 bases). CDR1 and CDR2 (germline): MRHNA, SNTAGT. This CDR3 region has 13 residues. The V end lost 5 bases, the J end lost 13 bases, and 15 bases lay between the germline ends. The CDR3 here is CASSSGTGFPLHF. CDR3 coding DNA: TGTGCCAGCAGTTCCGGCACAGGGTTCCCCCTCCACTTT.

The chain uses TRBV4-1 and TRBJ1-3; perhaps TRBD1 as D (5 bases). Germline loops: CDR1 MGHRA, CDR2 YSYEKL. V was trimmed by 3 bases and J by 0 bases, leaving 15 bases between them. The CDR3 has 17 amino acids. The CDR3 sequence is CASSQPSGAISGNTIYF. The CDR3 DNA is TGCGCCAGCAGCCAGCCGAGTGGGGCGATCTCTGGAAACACCATATATTTT.

The chain links TRBV5-8 to TRBJ2-7; D remains unclear. This CDR3 contains 14 residues. Trimming removed 5 bases from V and 4 bases from J, with 16 bases in between. Germline V lookup: CDR1 SGHTS, CDR2 YDEGEE. The CDR3 sequence: CASSTNFGKYEQYF. The DNA for the CDR3 is TGTGCCAGCAGTACCAATTTCGGTAAATACGAGCAGTACTTC. The entire variable domain, with the rest obtained from reference TRBV5-8 and TRBJ2-7, is as follows: EAGVTQSPTHLIKTRGQQATLRCSPISGHTSVYWYQQALGLGLQFLLWYDEGEERNRGNFPPRFSGRQFPNYSSELNVNALELEDSALYLCASSTNFGKYEQYFGPGTRLTVT.

The V call is TRBV2, the J call TRBJ2-7; TRBD1 aligns across 9 bases. Germline CDR1 SNHLY, CDR2 FYNNEI. Trimming cost V 8 bases and J 2 bases; bases outside gene matches: 4. This CDR3 contains 13 residues. The CDR3 reads CASGGQGPYEQYF. The CDR3 DNA follows: TGTGCCAGCGGAGGACAGGGGCCCTACGAGCAGTACTTC.

The rearrangement uses TRBV19 and TRBJ2-3, with 10 bases matching TRBD2. The trim removed 0 bases at V and 2 bases at J, leaving 8 bases unmatched. This CDR3 is built from 18 residues. The germline V gene has CDR1 LNHDA and CDR2 SQIVND (reference sequence). The CDR3 spells CASSIDYRGLAITDTQYF. CDR3 DNA sequence: TGTGCCAGTAGTATAGATTATAGGGGACTAGCGATCACAGATACGCAGTATTTT.

The chain employs TRBV19 and TRBJ1-2; weak D call: TRBD1 (6 bases). The CDR3 sequence is 14 residues long. Germline V gene data show CDR1 as LNHDA and CDR2 as SQIVND (reference sequence). V was clipped by 7 bases and J by 5 bases, with 17 bases between them. The CDR3 is CASTPSGRGYGYTF. The CDR3 nucleotides read TGTGCCAGTACCCCCTCAGGCAGGGGATATGGCTACACCTTC.

The gene calls are TRBV30 and TRBJ2-7; TRBD2 matches 8 bases. CDR1 is GTSNPN, CDR2 SVGIG, per germline (reference sequence). The V and J ends lost 0 bases and 3 bases, in that order; junction bases with no gene match: 7. This CDR3 contains 15 residues. Here the CDR3 reads CAWSVVPGGVYEQYF. Written as DNA, the CDR3 is TGTGCCTGGAGTGTAGTACCGGGAGGGGTCTACGAGCAGTACTTC.

The chain employs TRBV19 and TRBJ2-7; 10 nucleotides agree with TRBD2. Looked up from germline, CDR1 is LNHDA and CDR2 is SQIVND (reference sequence). V shed 4 bases, J shed 5 bases, and the junction held 8 bases outside the gene matches. The CDR3 runs to 15 residues. CDR3: CASSTQAGGHHEQYF. In nucleotides, the CDR3 is TGTGCCAGTAGTACCCAAGCGGGGGGGCACCACGAGCAGTACTTC.

This CDR3 reads CASSGDRAQETQYF. In DNA, the CDR3 is TGTGCCAGCAGTGGGGACAGGGCCCAAGAGACCCAGTACTTC. The V and J genes are TRBV2 and TRBJ2-5; TRBD1 matches 9 bases. The CDR3 covers 14 residues. Germline V gene data show CDR1 as SNHLY and CDR2 as FYNNEI. V was clipped by 4 bases and J by 1 base; unmatched bases: 1.

The J gene is TRBJ2-3, the V gene TRBV5-4; TRBD2 might be the D (6 bases). Germline CDR1 is SGHNT and CDR2 is YYREEE (reference sequence). V was clipped by 1 base and J by 0 bases, with 15 bases between them. The CDR3 contains 17 residues. The CDR3 loop is CASSLLVGGTSTDTQYF. CDR3 coding DNA: TGTGCCAGCAGCTTGCTCGTGGGCGGGACTAGCACAGATACGCAGTATTTT.

The chain joins TRBV9 to TRBJ1-2; D not certain. Germline lookup yields CDR1 SGDLS and CDR2 YYNGEE. Trimming took 0 bases from V and 2 from J, leaving 14 bases between them. The CDR3 is 16 amino acids. CDR3: CASSVGAGMTNYGYTF. CDR3 nucleotide sequence: TGTGCCAGCAGCGTAGGGGCAGGTATGACCAACTATGGCTACACCTTC.

V gene TRBV6-6 combines with J gene TRBJ2-3; 8 positions match TRBD2. Germline V gene data show CDR1 as MNHNY and CDR2 as SVGAGI (reference sequence). The CDR3 spans 14 residues. After removal of 2 bases from V and 7 bases from J, the junction contained 5 bases not matched to a gene. CDR3 DNA: TGTGCCAGCAGTTACGCGGGGGGTTTGAATACGCAGTATTTT. Its protein is CASSYAGGLNTQYF.

The genes are TRBV5-1 and TRBJ2-3; D unresolved. With 0 bases removed from V and 1 base from J, the gap between germline ends came to 12 bases. The germline CDR1 and CDR2 sequences are SGHRS and YFSETQ. The CDR3 extends over 16 amino acids. As DNA, the CDR3 is TGCGCCAGCAGCTTGGTCTATCGGGTCGGCACAGATACGCAGTATTTT. As protein: CASSLVYRVGTDTQYF.

The V and J genes are TRBV28 and TRBJ1-1; D perhaps matches TRBD1 (6 bases). This CDR3 contains 14 residues. Germline V CDR1 and CDR2: MDHEN, SYDVKM. V shed 5 bases and J shed 6 bases, with 16 bases lying between them. The CDR3: CASSPLLSGAEAFF. The DNA for the CDR3 is TGTGCCAGCAGTCCGCTTTTGTCAGGGGCTGAAGCTTTCTTT.

This clone came up once. The chain joins TRBV10-3 to TRBJ1-1; D is perhaps TRBD1 (6 bases). CDR3 length: 14 residues. Trimming shortened V by 2 bases and J by 6 bases, and 13 bases separated the two germline ends. CDR1 and CDR2 (germline): ENHRY, SYGVKD. The CDR3 reads CAISEAYRVSEAFF. CDR3 in DNA: TGTGCCATCAGTGAGGCCTACAGGGTTTCTGAAGCTTTCTTT.

CDR3 DNA: TGCGCCAGCAGCTTATCAGCGGGGGGCGGAGAGACCCAGTACTTC. Amino acids: CASSLSAGGGETQYF. The chain employs TRBV5-1 and TRBJ2-5, with 9 bases lining up with TRBD2. Trimming cost V 2 bases and J 4 bases; bases outside gene matches: 6. Germline CDR1 SGHRS, CDR2 YFSETQ. The CDR3 totals 15 residues.

V is TRBV28 and J is TRBJ1-2, with D possibly being TRBD1 (6 bases). The CDR3 has 12 amino acids. V shed 7 bases and J shed 3 bases, with 9 bases lying between them. From germline, CDR1 is MDHEN and CDR2 SYDVKM. Here the CDR3 DNA reads TGTGCCAGCAAATCAGGGGACTATGGCTACACCTTC. It codes for CASKSGDYGYTF.

The chain couples TRBV7-3 to TRBJ2-3, with D hard to call. From germline, CDR1 is SGHTA and CDR2 FQGTGA. This CDR3 has 12 residues. Trimming took 3 bases from V and 4 from J, leaving 5 bases between them. The CDR3 bases are TGTGCCAGCAGCTTCCGGTCAGATACGCAGTATTTT. Encoded protein: CASSFRSDTQYF. The whole variable domain, filled in from reference TRBV7-3 and TRBJ2-3, reads GAGVSQTPSNKVTEKGKYVELRCDPISGHTALYWYRQSLGQGPEFLIYFQGTGAADDSGLPNDRFFAVRPEGSVSTLKIQRTERGDSAVYLCASSFRSDTQYFGPGTRLTVL.

Notes on this clone: Other DNA sequences in this specimen translate into the identical CDR3. The rearrangement uses TRBV19 and TRBJ2-1; 9 positions match TRBD2. The trim removed 4 bases at V and 6 bases at J, leaving 4 bases unmatched. Germline loops: CDR1 LNHDA, CDR2 SQIVND (reference sequence). The CDR3 is 14 amino acids. As DNA, the CDR3 is TGTGCCAGTAGTAAGAGCGGGGGGACCAATGAGCAGTTCTTC. The encoded protein is CASSKSGGTNEQFF.

The rearrangement joins TRBV27 to TRBJ1-3, with D possibly TRBD1 on 6 matching bases. With 1 base removed from V and 16 bases from J, the gap between germline ends came to 11 bases. The germline V gene encodes CDR1 MNHEY and CDR2 SMNVEV (reference sequence). The CDR3 is made up of 11 amino acids. CDR3 sequence reads: CASSLWGRGYF. The CDR3 DNA reads as TGTGCCAGCAGTTTATGGGGCAGGGGCTATTTT.

The chain is built from TRBV6-5 and TRBJ2-5, with D possibly being TRBD2 (6 bases). Trimming left V 2 bases short and J 6 bases short, with 13 bases between. Per germline, CDR1 MNHEY and CDR2 SVGAGI. The CDR3 runs to 14 residues. CDR3 bases: TGTGCCAGCAGTTACGACGGAGGGAGGAAGACCCAGTACTTC. It specifies CASSYDGGRKTQYF.

The chain recombines TRBV12-5 with TRBJ1-4; D not certain. Germline-derived CDR1 and CDR2 are LGHNT and FRNRAP. The V end was cut by 5 bases, the J end by 8 bases, with 15 bases between. The CDR3 has 14 amino acids. CDR3 coding DNA: TGTGCTAGTGGTCCGTCTCTAGCCCCCGAAAAACTGTTTTTT. Protein: CASGPSLAPEKLFF.